The rows below give T cell receptor beta chains drawn from one sample of a study of long-term antiretroviral therapy in people with HIV. The protocol was immunoSEQ multiplex PCR, while the TCRdb copy is restricted to in-frame clones and leaves out a portion. The sample yields around 24,000 clones, 76% seen once. Specimen: unsorted PBMCs, collected 0.5 years after starting antiretroviral therapy. The receptors here all came from a woman aged 40-49 years with HIV. Both conserved end residues are part of each CDR3. Fields, in order: J gene, D gene, V gene, CDR3 length, clone size, CDR3 protein, CDR3 DNA. D genes are given only for firm matches. Expanded clones get a size class; other rows say once, few or many, or leave the size out.

>TRBJ1-4|-|TRBV6-6|14|-
CASSSTESNEKLFF
TGTGCCAGCAGTTCAACAGAATCTAATGAAAAACTGTTTTTT
>TRBJ2-3|-|TRBV9|15|-
CASSVVGGQRDTQYF
TGTGCCAGCAGCGTAGTTGGGGGTCAGAGAGATACGCAGTATTTT
>TRBJ2-2|TRBD2|TRBV6-5|15|-
CASRPGTSPTGELFF
TGTGCCAGCAGGCCCGGGACTAGCCCTACCGGGGAGCTGTTTTTT
>TRBJ2-1|TRBD2|TRBV18|14|-
CASSRSGADNEQFF
TGTGCCAGCTCACGGAGCGGGGCGGACAATGAGCAGTTCTTC
>TRBJ2-2|TRBD2|TRBV2|15|-
CASSATSGNTGELFF
TGTGCCAGCAGCGCGACTAGCGGAAACACCGGGGAGCTGTTTTTT
>TRBJ2-7|TRBD1|TRBV2|14|-
CASSERDRSYEQYF
TGTGCCAGCAGTGAAAGGGACAGGTCCTACGAGCAGTACTTC
>TRBJ1-1|-|TRBV18|12|-
CASSPTYGEAFF
TGTGCCAGCTCACCAACGTACGGTGAAGCTTTCTTT
>TRBJ1-2|-|TRBV28|12|once
CASSRLRLGYTF
TGTGCCAGCAGTCGACTTCGCCTTGGCTACACCTTC
>TRBJ2-7|TRBD1|TRBV7-2|15|-
CARRRQGLDSYEQYF
TGTGCCAGGAGGAGACAGGGCTTGGACTCCTACGAGCAGTACTTC
>TRBJ2-7|-|TRBV30|14|-
CAWSWAGFLYEQYF
TGTGCCTGGAGTTGGGCAGGGTTTCTCTACGAGCAGTACTTC
>TRBJ1-1|-|TRBV7-3|16|-
CASSLDPLGWGTEAFF
TGTGCCAGCAGCTTAGACCCGTTGGGGTGGGGCACTGAAGCTTTCTTT
>TRBJ2-7|TRBD1|TRBV6-5|15|-
CASSYPEQGSYEQYF
TGTGCCAGCAGTTACCCCGAACAGGGGTCCTACGAGCAGTACTTC
>TRBJ2-3|TRBD2|TRBV5-4|14|-
CASSGLAGTDTQYF
TGTGCCAGCAGCGGACTAGCGGGCACAGATACGCAGTATTTT
>TRBJ2-1|-|TRBV7-2|15|-
CASSSQGGSYNEQFF
TGTGCCAGCAGCTCGCAAGGGGGCTCCTACAATGAGCAGTTCTTC
>TRBJ1-1|-|TRBV27|12|-
CASSLRGEGAFF
TGTGCCAGCAGTTTACGGGGGGAGGGAGCTTTCTTT
>TRBJ1-2|TRBD1|TRBV19|13|-
CASSPRTGPGYTF
TGTGCCAGTAGTCCCCGGACAGGGCCGGGCTACACCTTC
>TRBJ1-2|-|TRBV2|14|-
CASSEAFGHLGYTF
TGTGCCAGCAGTGAAGCGTTTGGACATCTTGGCTACACCTTC
>TRBJ2-7|-|TRBV2|14|-
CASSDPNRVDEQYF
TGTGCCAGCAGTGATCCCAACCGGGTAGACGAGCAGTACTTC
>TRBJ2-7|-|TRBV5-1|15|-
CASSLEAGSSYEQYF
TGCGCCAGCAGCTTGGAGGCGGGGAGCTCCTACGAGCAGTACTTC
>TRBJ1-1|-|TRBV9|14|-
CASSVVVGNTEAFF
TGTGCCAGCAGCGTAGTGGTGGGGAACACTGAAGCTTTCTTT
>TRBJ1-1|-|TRBV27|13|-
CASSGQGNTEAFF
TGTGCCAGCTCCGGGCAGGGTAACACTGAAGCTTTCTTT
>TRBJ1-6|TRBD1|TRBV4-1|15|-
CASSQGQGEEEPLHF
TGCGCCAGCAGCCAGGGACAGGGGGAGGAAGAACCCCTCCACTTT
>TRBJ1-2|TRBD1|TRBV5-4|12|few
CASSPTGDGYTF
TGTGCCAGCAGCCCGACAGGGGATGGCTACACCTTC
>TRBJ1-1|-|TRBV6-6|16|-
CASSYSGWTENTEAFF
TGTGCCAGCAGTTACTCGGGATGGACGGAGAACACTGAAGCTTTCTTT
>TRBJ2-7|-|TRBV14|12|few
CASSPHNYEQYF
TGTGCCAGCAGCCCTCATAACTACGAGCAGTACTTC
>TRBJ1-1|TRBD1|TRBV28|14|-
CASSPPGQETEAFF
TGTGCCAGCAGCCCTCCGGGACAGGAGACTGAAGCTTTCTTT
>TRBJ1-2|-|TRBV19|17|-
CASSTPVQGMSNYGYTF
TGTGCCAGTAGTACCCCGGTACAGGGAATGTCTAACTATGGCTACACCTTC
>TRBJ2-1|TRBD1|TRBV27|18|-
CASSSVPPQGASYNEQFF
TGTGCCAGCAGTTCCGTACCCCCGCAGGGGGCCTCCTACAATGAGCAGTTCTTC
>TRBJ2-1|-|TRBV19|12|-
CASSNWAFEQFF
TGTGCCAGTAGTAACTGGGCCTTTGAGCAGTTCTTC
>TRBJ1-1|-|TRBV4-2|14|few
CASSQATMNTEAFF
TGTGCCAGCAGCCAAGCTACCATGAACACTGAAGCTTTCTTT
>TRBJ1-2|TRBD1|TRBV28|14|-
CASILSDRDYGYTF
TGTGCCAGCATCCTATCTGACAGGGACTATGGCTACACCTTC
>TRBJ2-1|-|TRBV19|14|-
CASSIGGSYNEQFF
TGTGCCAGTAGTATAGGAGGGAGCTACAATGAGCAGTTCTTC
>TRBJ2-7|TRBD2|TRBV5-1|19|-
CASSFSWTSGDPSSYEQYF
TGCGCCAGCAGCTTTTCATGGACTAGCGGGGACCCCTCGTCCTACGAGCAGTACTTC